The source of this T cell receptor beta chain is a study of cytomegalovirus exposure and HLA in healthy donors. The study ran its PCR with 60 Vbeta and 13 Jbeta primers. Using immunoSEQ multiplex PCR, the repertoire was profiled, and TCRdb retains in-frame clones only, with some absent. There are 150,000 to 200,000 clones in the sample; roughly 75% occur only once, and 1% lies in the top ten. At collection, donors were nominally healthy, but unrecorded immune exposures were probable. The CDR3 loop spans 15 amino acids. After removal of 8 bases from V and 4 bases from J, the junction contained 7 bases not matched to a gene. From germline, CDR1 is KGHSH and CDR2 LQKENI.

This rearrangement joins TRBV18 to TRBJ2-3; 12 nucleotides match TRBD2. The sequence came from a woman aged 45-59 years in good health and CMV-seropositive. Sequenced sample: PBMCs. The CDR3 is CASVTSGSSADTQYF. The CDR3 nucleotides are TGTGCCAGCGTGACTAGCGGGAGCTCCGCAGATACGCAGTATTTT.